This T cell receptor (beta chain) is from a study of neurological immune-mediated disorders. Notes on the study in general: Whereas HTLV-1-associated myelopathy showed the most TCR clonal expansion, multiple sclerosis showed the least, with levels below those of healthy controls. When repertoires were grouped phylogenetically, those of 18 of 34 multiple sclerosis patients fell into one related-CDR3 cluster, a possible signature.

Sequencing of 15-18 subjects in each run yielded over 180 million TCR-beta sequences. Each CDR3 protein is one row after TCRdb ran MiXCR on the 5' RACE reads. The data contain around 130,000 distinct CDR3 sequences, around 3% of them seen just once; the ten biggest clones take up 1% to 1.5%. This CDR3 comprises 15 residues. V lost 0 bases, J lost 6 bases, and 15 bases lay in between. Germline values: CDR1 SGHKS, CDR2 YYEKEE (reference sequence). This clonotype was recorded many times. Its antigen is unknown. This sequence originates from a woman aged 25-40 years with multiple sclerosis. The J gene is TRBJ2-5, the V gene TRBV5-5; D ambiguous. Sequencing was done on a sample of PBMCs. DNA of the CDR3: TGTGCCAGCAGCTTGGAGCGAGTTAGCCGACAGACCCAGTACTTC. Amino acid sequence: CASSLERVSRQTQYF.